The 32 T cell receptor beta chains below all came from one sample that was sequenced in a study of blood T cells in healthy people across ages. It was with a sample-barcoded 5' primer and a J-beta primer mix that a second PCR of about 6 to 12 cycles was run. TCRdb itself ran the 5' RACE reads through MiXCR, one entry per CDR3 protein. The sample shows hundreds of thousands of distinct CDR3 sequences, about 50% of them seen only once. Sequencing was carried out using blood. These receptors were collected from a woman of 80 years or more in good health.

CDR3 sequence: CASGYRDRALEQYF. DNA for the CDR3: TGTGCTAGTGGTTACCGGGACAGGGCGCTCGAGCAGTACTTC. This chain uses TRBV12-5 with TRBJ2-7; 9 nucleotides agree with TRBD1. The J segment lost 6 bases and the V segment lost 4 bases, leaving 7 bases of the junction unmatched. Germline CDR1 reads LGHNT; CDR2 reads FRNRAP. The length of the CDR3 is 14 residues.

Details on this clonotype: Possible read error: a much larger clone is one base away. This sequence joins TRBV5-5 and TRBJ2-7; D remains ambiguous. Trimming took off 4 bases at V and 2 bases at J, with 13 bases between the two ends. The CDR3 extends over 14 amino acids. CDR1 SGHKS and CDR2 YYEKEE come from the germline V gene (reference sequence). The CDR3, as DNA: TGTGCCAGCAGCGTGGAACAGTTTCCCTACGAGCAGTACTTC. Residues: CASSVEQFPYEQYF.

This clonotype was observed once. The rearrangement uses TRBV6-5 and TRBJ2-1; 7 bases line up with TRBD2. Trimming cost V 5 bases and J 7 bases; bases outside gene matches: 5. The length of the CDR3 is 13 residues. The germline CDR1 and CDR2 sequences are MNHEY and SVGAGI. The CDR3 reads CASSQGTTNEQFF. In DNA, the CDR3 is TGTGCCAGCAGTCAAGGGACTACGAATGAGCAGTTCTTC.

This rearrangement joins TRBV11-2 to TRBJ1-1; 8 positions agree with TRBD1. Per germline, CDR1 SGHAT and CDR2 FQNNGV. The V and J ends lost 5 bases and 1 base, in that order; junction bases with no gene match: 9. There are 16 residues in the CDR3. In DNA, the CDR3 is TGTGCCAGCAGCCCCGGGACAGGCTATTCGAACACTGAAGCTTTCTTT. Residues: CASSPGTGYSNTEAFF.

Comments on this clonotype: Relative to the germline gene, one junction end is altered; a read error may explain this. The chain's CDR3 is CASSGVDASSYNEQFF. The CDR3 DNA follows: TGTGCCAGCAGCGGGGTAGATGCGAGCTCCTACAATGAGCAGTTCTTT. This rearrangement joins TRBV9 to TRBJ2-1; D unresolved. The CDR3 runs 16 residues. CDR1 is SGDLS and CDR2 is YYNGEE in the germline V gene.

To note about this clonotype: At one end the junction does not follow the germline gene, possibly because of a read error. This chain connects TRBV7-6 to TRBJ1-1; D is perhaps TRBD1 (5 bases). CDR3 length: 14 residues. CDR1 SGHVS and CDR2 FNYEAQ come from the germline V gene. The CDR3: CASSPRQSNTEAFF. For the CDR3, the DNA is TGTGCCAGCAGCCCAAGACAGTCCAACACTGAGGCTTTCTTT.

This clonotype was detected many times. The chain joins TRBV15 to TRBJ2-3; D unresolved. From germline, CDR1 is LNHNV and CDR2 YYDKDF (reference sequence). Between the trimmed V and J ends, which lost 3 bases and 7 bases, there was a span of 11 bases. This CDR3 has 13 residues. The CDR3 DNA follows: TGTGCCACCAGCAGGGAACGACAAAATACGCAGTATTTT. As protein: CATSRERQNTQYF. The variable domain in full, completed from reference TRBV15 and TRBJ2-3, reads DAMVIQNPRYQVTQFGKPVTLSCSQTLNHNVMYWYQQKSSQAPKLLFHYYDKDFNNEADTPDNFQSRRPNTSFCFLDIRSPGLGDTAMYLCATSRERQNTQYFGPGTRLTVL.

V usage is TRBV3-1 and J usage is TRBJ2-1, with 8 bases aligning to TRBD2. V dropped 7 bases and J dropped 5; count of bases not matched to a gene: 13. Germline V gene lookup returns CDR1 LGHDT and CDR2 YNNKEL (reference sequence). The CDR3 has 16 amino acids. CDR3 nucleotide sequence: TGTGCCAGCACCTTTTCATTCGGACTAGCACACAATGAGCAGTTCTTC. It encodes CASTFSFGLAHNEQFF.

This clonotype was recorded a few times. The chain has TRBV2 and TRBJ1-1; no reliable D call. Between the trimmed V and J ends, which lost 3 bases and 0 bases, there was a span of 5 bases. This CDR3 has 13 residues. Germline V CDR1 and CDR2: SNHLY, FYNNEI. In nucleotides, the CDR3 is TGTGCCAGCAGTGACGCCCTGAACACTGAAGCTTTCTTT. Translated: CASSDALNTEAFF.

The chain couples TRBV4-1 to TRBJ1-1; no clear D gene. The CDR3 extends over 14 amino acids. Between the trimmed V and J ends, which lost 4 bases and 2 bases, there was a span of 11 bases. CDR1 is MGHRA and CDR2 is YSYEKL in the germline V gene. The CDR3 is CASSPKDGNTEAFF. In DNA form, the CDR3 reads TGCGCCAGCAGCCCTAAGGACGGAAACACTGAAGCTTTCTTT.

This clonotype was picked up many times. The rearrangement joins TRBV29-1 to TRBJ1-1; unclear D gene. Germline V CDR1 and CDR2: SQVTM, ANQGSEA. V lost 2 bases and J 5 bases, leaving 9 bases between the germline ends. CDR3 length: 12 residues. CDR3: CSVELTKTEAFF. In DNA, the CDR3 is TGCAGCGTTGAATTGACGAAGACTGAAGCTTTCTTT.

This chain joins TRBV4-2 and TRBJ1-1, with D hard to call. Germline lookup yields CDR1 LGHNA and CDR2 YNFKEQ. This CDR3 has 13 amino acids. Trimming shortened V by 3 bases and J by 10 bases, and 15 bases separated the two germline ends. CDR3 amino acids: CASSQVDGTTAFF. CDR3 nucleotide sequence: TGTGCCAGCAGCCAGGTGGACGGAACTACAGCTTTCTTT.

This clonotype was detected ten times or more. The V call is TRBV25-1, the J call TRBJ1-2, with D unresolved. Per germline, CDR1 MGHDK and CDR2 SYGVNS. The CDR3 spans 13 residues. The ends were cut back, 8 bases at V and 8 bases at J, with 18 bases in the middle. Written as DNA, the CDR3 is TGTGCCAGCGGCTCGGGCCACGGAGTCGGCTACACCTTC. It yields the protein CASGSGHGVGYTF.

V and J are TRBV10-3 and TRBJ1-1; the match to TRBD1 covers 9 bases. CDR1 is ENHRY and CDR2 is SYGVKD in the germline V gene. V lost 6 bases and J lost 8; bases outside the gene matches: 16. The CDR3 loop spans 16 amino acids. This chain's CDR3 is CAISNSPGTGMGEAFF. DNA for the CDR3: TGTGCCATCAGCAACAGTCCCGGGACAGGGATGGGCGAAGCTTTCTTT.

A note on this clonotype: This clone may be a read error of a much larger clone one base away. V is TRBV3-1 and J is TRBJ2-1; D not certain. Trimming took 0 bases from V and 13 from J, leaving 16 bases between them. The CDR3 spans 14 residues. CDR1 and CDR2 from the germline V gene are LGHDT and YNNKEL (reference sequence). The CDR3 DNA reads as TGTGCCAGCAGCCAAGAAGGGTTTGGAGAGACCCAGTTCTTC. As protein: CASSQEGFGETQFF.

The chain combines TRBV10-1 with TRBJ2-1, with D possibly called TRBD1 or TRBD2 (5 bases each). V was shortened by 5 bases and J by 0 bases, with 14 bases between the two germline ends. The CDR3 has 16 residues. The germline V gene has CDR1 WNHNN and CDR2 SYGVQD (reference sequence). The CDR3 nucleotides are TGCGCCAGCAGTCCCGGGACCCTCGGCTCCTACAATGAGCAGTTCTTC. Protein: CASSPGTLGSYNEQFF.

In nucleotides, the CDR3 is TGTGCCTGGAGTGTACGTACGGGCAATCAGCCCCAGCATTTT. It yields the protein CAWSVRTGNQPQHF. The chain joins TRBV30 to TRBJ1-5; D call uncertain. The CDR3 spans 14 residues. Trimming removed 0 bases at V and 2 bases at J, with 8 bases between. The V gene's germline CDR1 is GTSNPN and CDR2 SVGIG (reference sequence).

The chain links TRBV18 to TRBJ1-1; the match to TRBD1 covers 9 bases. J was trimmed by 6 bases and V by 5 bases; bases with no gene match: 7. CDR1 KGHSH and CDR2 LQKENI come from the germline V gene. CDR3 size: 14 residues. CDR3 nucleotides: TGTGCCAGCTCAGTACAACAGGGGGCTCCTGAAGCTTTCTTT. Translation: CASSVQQGAPEAFF.

This rearrangement joins TRBV27 to TRBJ1-6, with 8 bases identical to TRBD1. The CDR3 is 17 residues long. The germline CDR1 and CDR2 sequences are MNHEY and SMNVEV (reference sequence). Unmatched junction bases numbered 12, after V lost 5 bases and J lost 6 bases. The CDR3 nucleotides are TGTGCCAGCAGTGAGAGAAAGACAGGGGACCTTAATTCACCCCTCCACTTT. The encoded protein is CASSERKTGDLNSPLHF.

This chain uses TRBV27 with TRBJ2-6, with 7 bases identical to TRBD1. The CDR3 sequence is 23 residues long. V was pared by 2 bases and J by 4 bases, with 26 bases of the junction left unmatched. Germline-derived CDR1 and CDR2 are MNHEY and SMNVEV (reference sequence). The CDR3: CASSLIVGGALASLHLGANVLTF. CDR3 nucleotides: TGTGCCAGCAGTTTAATTGTAGGGGGCGCATTGGCATCCCTCCACTTGGGGGCCAACGTCCTGACTTTC.

The V call is TRBV20-1, the J call TRBJ2-3; D may be TRBD2 (6 bases). The germline V gene has CDR1 DFQATT and CDR2 SNEGSKA (reference sequence). There are 17 residues in the CDR3. V was shortened by 1 base and J by 3 bases, with 20 bases between the two germline ends. The CDR3 protein is CSARGGFGGRGTDTQYF. CDR3 sequence (DNA): TGCAGTGCTAGAGGGGGCTTCGGAGGGAGAGGTACAGATACGCAGTATTTT.

Details on this clonotype: The junction and the germline gene differ at one end; a read error may be behind it. This sequence joins TRBV12-3 or TRBV12-4 and TRBJ2-3; 10 positions match TRBD2. The CDR3 loop spans 17 amino acids. The CDR3 bases are TGTGCCGGCAGTTTCGGTCGAGCGGGAGGGCCCGGAGATACGCAGTATTTT. Its protein is CAGSFGRAGGPGDTQYF.

The chain has TRBV4-1 and TRBJ2-5; TRBD1 matches 8 bases. The assigned J gene may be wrong: the sequence end matches TRBJ2-7 better. Germline loops: CDR1 MGHRA, CDR2 YSYEKL. The CDR3 sequence is 14 residues long. CDR3 in DNA: TGCGCCAGCAGCCACCTGGGACAGGCCTACGAGCAGTACTTC. Protein sequence: CASSHLGQAYEQYF.

The rearrangement uses TRBV4-2 and TRBJ1-2; 10 bases are a match to TRBD1. This CDR3 is built from 14 residues. The germline gives CDR1 LGHNA, CDR2 YNFKEQ. After removal of 7 bases from V and 8 bases from J, the junction contained 10 bases not matched to a gene. CDR3 DNA sequence: TGTGCCAGCACTCTGACAGGGGGCAGTTCGGGCTACACCTTC. Amino acid sequence: CASTLTGGSSGYTF.

The chain carries TRBV20-1 and TRBJ1-2; TRBD1 aligns across 8 bases. The CDR3 spans 14 residues. Germline-derived CDR1 and CDR2 are DFQATT and SNEGSKA (reference sequence). V lost 3 bases to trimming and J lost 0 bases; unmatched junction nucleotides: 3. DNA for the CDR3: TGCAGTGCTAGCGGACAGGGAGCTAACTATGGCTACACCTTC. Protein sequence: CSASGQGANYGYTF.

Concerning this clonotype: A much more abundant neighbour one base away suggests this may be a read error. The rearrangement links TRBV10-3 to TRBJ2-7; 7 nucleotides align to TRBD1. The junction had 11 bases not matched to a gene; V was cut back by 2 bases and J by 7 bases. Germline V gene data show CDR1 as ENHRY and CDR2 as SYGVKD. CDR3 size: 15 residues. The CDR3 here is CAISERQGVHNEQYF. The CDR3 nucleotides are TGTGCCATCAGTGAGAGGCAGGGGGTCCACAATGAGCAGTACTTC.

V and J are TRBV11-2 and TRBJ2-1; 8 positions match TRBD2. Germline CDR1 SGHAT, CDR2 FQNNGV. J was trimmed by 6 bases and V by 1 base; bases with no gene match: 8. The CDR3 runs to 16 residues. Here the CDR3 DNA reads TGTGCCAGCAGCTTAGGGTTGGCGGGAGGATTCAATGAGCAGTTCTTC. Protein product: CASSLGLAGGFNEQFF. The full variable domain, completed using reference TRBV11-2 and TRBJ2-1, is EAGVAQSPRYKIIEKRQSVAFWCNPISGHATLYWYQQILGQGPKLLIQFQNNGVVDDSQLPKDRFSAERLKGVDSTLKIQPAKLEDSAVYLCASSLGLAGGFNEQFFGPGTRLTVL.

In this sample, this clonotype turned up a few times. V is TRBV9 and J is TRBJ2-4, with 11 positions matching TRBD1. With V trimmed by 1 base and J by 8 bases, 5 bases remained unmatched. CDR1 and CDR2 (germline): SGDLS, YYNGEE. The CDR3 is 15 amino acids. The CDR3 coding sequence is TGTGCCAGCAGCGTAAGGGGGACAGGGGGGGACATTCAGTACTTC. This codes for CASSVRGTGGDIQYF.

Comment on this clonotype: A much larger clonotype is one base distant, so this may be a read error. This chain uses TRBV2 with TRBJ2-1; D may be TRBD1 (6 bases). V was shortened by 6 bases and J by 13 bases, with 19 bases between the two germline ends. Germline CDR1 is SNHLY and CDR2 is FYNNEI. The CDR3 has 13 residues. The CDR3 DNA reads as TGTGCCAGCAGGAAGGACAGAGAAGAGACCCAGTTCTTC. Translating gives CASRKDREETQFF.

As regards this clonotype: A read error is possible here, since a much larger clone lies one base away. This chain connects TRBV2 to TRBJ2-3; 7 positions match TRBD1. The CDR3 is 13 residues long. Germline V CDR1 and CDR2: SNHLY, FYNNEI. CDR3 loop: CTSSVDRADTQYF. CDR3 bases: TGTACCAGCAGTGTAGACAGGGCAGATACGCAGTATTTT.

On this clonotype: Given a much more abundant clone one base away, this may be a read error. V is TRBV27 and J is TRBJ2-7; no definite D call. Trimming stripped 3 bases from V and 6 bases from J, with 21 bases between. CDR1 is MNHEY, CDR2 SMNVEV, per germline (reference sequence). This CDR3 has 16 residues. The CDR3 loop reads CASSFLGGITWLEQYF. The CDR3 DNA reads TGTGCCAGCAGTTTTCTTGGTGGAATCACCTGGCTCGAGCAGTACTTC.

This clonotype was observed at least ten times. The V call is TRBV20-1, the J call TRBJ2-3; TRBD2 is a possible D gene (5 bases). This CDR3 has 14 residues. The V and J ends lost 1 base and 4 bases respectively, with 12 bases between them. Germline CDR1 and CDR2: DFQATT and SNEGSKA (reference sequence). The CDR3 coding sequence is TGCAGTGCTAGAGGTCCTCTAGCAGCAGATACGCAGTATTTT. This codes for CSARGPLAADTQYF.